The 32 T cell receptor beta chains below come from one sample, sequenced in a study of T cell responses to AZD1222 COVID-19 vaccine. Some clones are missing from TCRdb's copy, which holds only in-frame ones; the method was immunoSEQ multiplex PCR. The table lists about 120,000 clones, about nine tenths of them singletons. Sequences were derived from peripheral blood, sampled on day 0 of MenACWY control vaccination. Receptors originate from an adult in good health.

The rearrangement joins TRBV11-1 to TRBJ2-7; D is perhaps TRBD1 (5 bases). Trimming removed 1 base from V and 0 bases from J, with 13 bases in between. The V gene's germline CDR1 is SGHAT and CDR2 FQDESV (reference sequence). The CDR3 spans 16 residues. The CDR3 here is CASSLEGPRSSYEQYF. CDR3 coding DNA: TGTGCCAGCAGCTTAGAGGGGCCGAGAAGCTCCTACGAGCAGTACTTC.

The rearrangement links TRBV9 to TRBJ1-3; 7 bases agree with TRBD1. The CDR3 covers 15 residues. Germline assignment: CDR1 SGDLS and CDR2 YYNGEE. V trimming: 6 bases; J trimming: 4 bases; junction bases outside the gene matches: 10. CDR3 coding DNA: TGTGCCAGCACCACCGGCACAGGGGAGGGAAACACCATATATTTT. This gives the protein CASTTGTGEGNTIYF.

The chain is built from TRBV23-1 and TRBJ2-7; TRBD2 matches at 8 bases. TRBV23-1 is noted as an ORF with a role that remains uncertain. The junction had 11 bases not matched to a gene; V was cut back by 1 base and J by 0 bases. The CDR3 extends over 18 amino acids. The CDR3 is CASSQCLWVAGLSYEQYF. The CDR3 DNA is TGCGCCAGCAGTCAATGTCTTTGGGTAGCGGGGCTCTCCTACGAGCAGTACTTC.

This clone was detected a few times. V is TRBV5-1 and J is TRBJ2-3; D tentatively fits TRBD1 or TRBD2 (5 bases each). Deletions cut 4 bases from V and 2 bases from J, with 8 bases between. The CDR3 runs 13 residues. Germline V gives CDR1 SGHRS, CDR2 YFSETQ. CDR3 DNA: TGCGCCAGCAGCAGGGACGACACAGATACGCAGTATTTT. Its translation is CASSRDDTDTQYF.

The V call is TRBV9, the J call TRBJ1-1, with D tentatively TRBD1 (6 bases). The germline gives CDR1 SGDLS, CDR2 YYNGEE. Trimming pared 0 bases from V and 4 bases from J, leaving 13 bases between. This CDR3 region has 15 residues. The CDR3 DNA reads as TGTGCCAGCAGCGTAGAGGGGAGGGGGTCCACTGAAGCTTTCTTT. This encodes CASSVEGRGSTEAFF.

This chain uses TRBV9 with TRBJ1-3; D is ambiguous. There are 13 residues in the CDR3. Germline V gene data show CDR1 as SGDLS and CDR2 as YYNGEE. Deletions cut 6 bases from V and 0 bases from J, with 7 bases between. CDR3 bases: TGTGCCAGCAAGGCAGCCTCTGGAAACACCATATATTTT. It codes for CASKAASGNTIYF.

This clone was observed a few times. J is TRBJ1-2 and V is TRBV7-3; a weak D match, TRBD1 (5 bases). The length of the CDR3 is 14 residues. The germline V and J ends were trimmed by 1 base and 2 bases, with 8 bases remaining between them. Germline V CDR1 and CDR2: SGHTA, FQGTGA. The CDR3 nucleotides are TGTGCCAGCAGCTTAAGTCCAGGGAACTATGGCTACACCTTC. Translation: CASSLSPGNYGYTF.

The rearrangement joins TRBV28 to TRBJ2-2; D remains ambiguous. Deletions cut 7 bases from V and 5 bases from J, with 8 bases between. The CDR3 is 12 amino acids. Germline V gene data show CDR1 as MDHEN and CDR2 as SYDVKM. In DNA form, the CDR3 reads TGTGCCAGCACGCTGGGTACCGGGGAGCTGTTTTTT. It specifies CASTLGTGELFF.

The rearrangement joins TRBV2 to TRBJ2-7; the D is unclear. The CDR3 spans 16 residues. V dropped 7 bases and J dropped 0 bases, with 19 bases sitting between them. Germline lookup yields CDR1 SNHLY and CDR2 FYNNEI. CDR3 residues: CASTGLTKYSSYEQYF. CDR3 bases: TGTGCCAGCACCGGCCTGACGAAGTATAGCTCCTACGAGCAGTACTTC.

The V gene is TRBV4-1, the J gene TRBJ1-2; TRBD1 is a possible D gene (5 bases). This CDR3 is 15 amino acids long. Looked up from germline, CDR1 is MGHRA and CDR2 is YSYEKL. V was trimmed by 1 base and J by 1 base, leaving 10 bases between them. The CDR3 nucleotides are TGCGCCAGCAGCCAAGTGGCGGGGGGTAACTATGGCTACACCTTC. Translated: CASSQVAGGNYGYTF.

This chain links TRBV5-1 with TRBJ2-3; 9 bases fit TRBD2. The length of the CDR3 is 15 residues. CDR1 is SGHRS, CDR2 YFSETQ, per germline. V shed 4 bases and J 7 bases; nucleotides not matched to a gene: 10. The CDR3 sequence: CASSPPGLAFYTQYF. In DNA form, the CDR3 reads TGCGCCAGCAGCCCGCCGGGACTAGCATTTTATACGCAGTATTTT.

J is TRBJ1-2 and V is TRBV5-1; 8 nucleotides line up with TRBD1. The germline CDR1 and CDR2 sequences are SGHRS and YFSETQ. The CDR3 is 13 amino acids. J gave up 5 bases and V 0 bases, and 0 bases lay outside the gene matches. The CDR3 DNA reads TGCGCCAGCAGCTTGGACAGGGGGTATGGCTACACCTTC. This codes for CASSLDRGYGYTF.

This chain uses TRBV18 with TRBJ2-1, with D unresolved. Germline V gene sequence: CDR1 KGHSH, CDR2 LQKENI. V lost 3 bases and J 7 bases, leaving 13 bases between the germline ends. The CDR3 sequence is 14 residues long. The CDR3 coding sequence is TGTGCCAGCTCACCGGCCAGAACCCAAAATGAGCAGTTCTTC. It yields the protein CASSPARTQNEQFF.

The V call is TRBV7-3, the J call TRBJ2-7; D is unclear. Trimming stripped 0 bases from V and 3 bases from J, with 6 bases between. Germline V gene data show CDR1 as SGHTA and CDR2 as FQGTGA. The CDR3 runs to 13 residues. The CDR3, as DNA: TGTGCCAGCAGCTTAACGCCGAACTACGAGCAGTACTTC. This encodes CASSLTPNYEQYF.

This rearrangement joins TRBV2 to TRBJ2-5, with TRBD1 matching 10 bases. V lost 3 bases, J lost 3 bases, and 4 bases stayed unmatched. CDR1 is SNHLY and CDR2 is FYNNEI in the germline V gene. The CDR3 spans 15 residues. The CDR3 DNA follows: TGTGCCAGCAGTGACCGGGACAGGGGTAAAGAGACCCAGTACTTC. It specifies CASSDRDRGKETQYF.

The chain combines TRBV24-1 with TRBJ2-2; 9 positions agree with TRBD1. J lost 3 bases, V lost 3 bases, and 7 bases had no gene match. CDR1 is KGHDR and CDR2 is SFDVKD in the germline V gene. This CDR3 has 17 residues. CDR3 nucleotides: TGTGCCACCAGTGATCCCCGGGACAGGGTAGACACCGGGGAGCTGTTTTTT. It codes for CATSDPRDRVDTGELFF.

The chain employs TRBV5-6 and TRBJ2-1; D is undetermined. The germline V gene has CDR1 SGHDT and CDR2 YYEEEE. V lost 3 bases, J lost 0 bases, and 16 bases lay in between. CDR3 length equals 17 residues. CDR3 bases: TGTGCCAGCAGCTCCATGTTGGCAGCGAGCTCCTACAATGAGCAGTTCTTC. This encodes CASSSMLAASSYNEQFF.

CDR3 sequence: CAISESPGYGYTF. The DNA for the CDR3 is TGTGCCATCAGTGAGTCCCCCGGCTATGGCTACACCTTC. This chain joins TRBV10-3 and TRBJ1-2; D is undetermined. CDR1 is ENHRY and CDR2 is SYGVKD in the germline V gene. V lost 0 bases and J lost 4, with 6 bases in between. This CDR3 spans 13 amino acids.

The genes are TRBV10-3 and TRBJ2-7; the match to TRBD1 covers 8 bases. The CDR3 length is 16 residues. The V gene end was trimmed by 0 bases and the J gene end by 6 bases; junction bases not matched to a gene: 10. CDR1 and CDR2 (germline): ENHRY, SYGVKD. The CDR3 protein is CAISESSDRGGGEQYF. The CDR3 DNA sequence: TGTGCCATCAGTGAGTCCTCAGACAGGGGAGGTGGCGAGCAGTACTTC.

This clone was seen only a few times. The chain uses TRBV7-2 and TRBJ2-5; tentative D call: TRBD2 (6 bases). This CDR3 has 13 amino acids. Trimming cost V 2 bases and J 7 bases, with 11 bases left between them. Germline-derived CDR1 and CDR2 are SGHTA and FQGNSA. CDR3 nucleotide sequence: TGTGCCAGCAGCTTATCTAAGCGGGCGACCCAGTACTTC. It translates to CASSLSKRATQYF.

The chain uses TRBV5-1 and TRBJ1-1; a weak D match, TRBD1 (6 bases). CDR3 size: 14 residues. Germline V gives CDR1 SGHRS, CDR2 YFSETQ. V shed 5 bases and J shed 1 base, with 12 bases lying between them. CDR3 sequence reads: CASSKSTGNTEAFF. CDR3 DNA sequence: TGCGCCAGCAGTAAATCGACAGGGAACACTGAAGCTTTCTTT.

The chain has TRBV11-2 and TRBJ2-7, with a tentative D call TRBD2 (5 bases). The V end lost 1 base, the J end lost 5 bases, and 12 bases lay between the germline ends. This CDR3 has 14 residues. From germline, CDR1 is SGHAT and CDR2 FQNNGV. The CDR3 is CASSLVAGAHEQYF. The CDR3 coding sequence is TGTGCCAGCAGCTTAGTCGCGGGCGCCCACGAGCAGTACTTC.

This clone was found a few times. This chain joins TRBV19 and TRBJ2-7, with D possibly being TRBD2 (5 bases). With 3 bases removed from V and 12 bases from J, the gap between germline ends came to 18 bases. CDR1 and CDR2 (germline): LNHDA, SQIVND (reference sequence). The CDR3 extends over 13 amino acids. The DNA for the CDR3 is TGTGCCAGTAGTATGCTCGGACTTGTCGGCCTGTACTTC. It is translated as CASSMLGLVGLYF.

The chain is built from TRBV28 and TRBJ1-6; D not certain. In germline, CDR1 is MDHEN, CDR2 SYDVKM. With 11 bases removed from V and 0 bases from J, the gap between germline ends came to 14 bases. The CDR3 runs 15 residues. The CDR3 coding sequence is TGTGCCGGGTCAGATTCTAGCTCCTATAATTCACCCCTCCACTTT. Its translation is CAGSDSSSYNSPLHF.

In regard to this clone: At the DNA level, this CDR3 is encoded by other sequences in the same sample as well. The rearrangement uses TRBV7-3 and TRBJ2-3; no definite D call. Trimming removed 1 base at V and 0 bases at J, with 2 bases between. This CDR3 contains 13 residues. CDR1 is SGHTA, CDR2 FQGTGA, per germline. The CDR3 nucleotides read TGTGCCAGCAGCTTAAGCAGCACAGATACGCAGTATTTT. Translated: CASSLSSTDTQYF.

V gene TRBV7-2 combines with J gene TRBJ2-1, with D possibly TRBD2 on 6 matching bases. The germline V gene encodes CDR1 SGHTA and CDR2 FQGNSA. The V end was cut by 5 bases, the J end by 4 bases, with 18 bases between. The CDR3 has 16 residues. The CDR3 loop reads CASSGPVVAEYNEQFF. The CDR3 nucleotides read TGTGCCAGCAGCGGGCCGGTGGTAGCGGAGTACAATGAGCAGTTCTTC.

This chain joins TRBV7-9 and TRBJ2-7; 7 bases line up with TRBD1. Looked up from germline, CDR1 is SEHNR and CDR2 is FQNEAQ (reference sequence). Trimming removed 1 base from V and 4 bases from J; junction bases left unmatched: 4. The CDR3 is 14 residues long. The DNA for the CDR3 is TGTGCCAGCAGCTTAGGACAGGGCTTATACGAGCAGTACTTC. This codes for CASSLGQGLYEQYF.

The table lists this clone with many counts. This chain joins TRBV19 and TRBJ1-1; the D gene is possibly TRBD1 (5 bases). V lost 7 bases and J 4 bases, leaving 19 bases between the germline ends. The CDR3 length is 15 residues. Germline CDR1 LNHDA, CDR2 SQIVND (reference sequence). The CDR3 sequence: CASKGTGTLGTEAFF. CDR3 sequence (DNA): TGTGCCAGTAAAGGGACGGGCACTTTGGGCACTGAAGCTTTCTTT.

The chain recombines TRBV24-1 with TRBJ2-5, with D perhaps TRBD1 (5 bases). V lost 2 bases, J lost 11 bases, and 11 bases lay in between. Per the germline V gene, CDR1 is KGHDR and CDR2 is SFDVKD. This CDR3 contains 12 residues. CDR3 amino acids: CATSDSGRAQYF. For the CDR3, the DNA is TGTGCCACCAGTGATTCTGGCAGGGCTCAGTACTTC.

The CDR3 protein is CATSEGVPSYNEQFF. The CDR3 DNA sequence: TGTGCCACCAGTGAAGGGGTACCCTCCTACAATGAGCAGTTCTTC. The genes are TRBV24-1 and TRBJ2-1, with TRBD1 as a possible D gene (5 bases). The CDR3 length is 15 residues. The germline V and J ends were trimmed by 4 bases and 0 bases, with 9 bases remaining between them. The germline CDR1 and CDR2 sequences are KGHDR and SFDVKD.

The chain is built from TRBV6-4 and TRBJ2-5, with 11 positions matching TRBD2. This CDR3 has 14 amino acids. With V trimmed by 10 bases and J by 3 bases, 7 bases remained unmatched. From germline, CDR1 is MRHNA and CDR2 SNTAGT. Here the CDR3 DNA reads TGTGCCACCACGGGACTAGCGGTAAAAGAGACCCAGTACTTC. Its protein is CATTGLAVKETQYF.

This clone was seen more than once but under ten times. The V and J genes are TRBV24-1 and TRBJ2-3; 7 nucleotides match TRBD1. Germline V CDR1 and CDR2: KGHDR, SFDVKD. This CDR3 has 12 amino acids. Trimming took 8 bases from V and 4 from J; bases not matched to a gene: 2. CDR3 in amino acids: CATKGAADTQYF. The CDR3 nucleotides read TGTGCCACCAAGGGGGCTGCAGATACGCAGTATTTT.